This T cell receptor (beta chain) came from a study of CD8+ T cells in alopecia areata. The study's findings and limits: Relative to normal scalp, lesional scalp, especially alopecia totalis/universalis, showed higher clonality.

V was trimmed by 4 bases and J by 3 bases, leaving 8 bases between them. The CDR3 runs 14 residues. CDR1 is SGHRS, CDR2 YFSETQ, per germline. cDNA reverse transcribed from extracted RNA served as the sequencing template. Here immunoSEQ multiplex PCR was the method, and the copy in TCRdb shows in-frame clones only, minus some. The profile shows roughly 150,000 clones, about 60% of them singletons. This clone appeared a few times. Its antigen is not identified. The clonotype was recovered from a human donor in good health. Material: CD4+ T cells sorted from blood. The V and J genes are TRBV5-1 and TRBJ2-6, with D unresolved. The CDR3 here is CASSLGFGANVLTF. The CDR3 DNA follows: TGCGCCAGCAGCCTGGGGTTTGGGGCCAACGTCCTGACTTTC.